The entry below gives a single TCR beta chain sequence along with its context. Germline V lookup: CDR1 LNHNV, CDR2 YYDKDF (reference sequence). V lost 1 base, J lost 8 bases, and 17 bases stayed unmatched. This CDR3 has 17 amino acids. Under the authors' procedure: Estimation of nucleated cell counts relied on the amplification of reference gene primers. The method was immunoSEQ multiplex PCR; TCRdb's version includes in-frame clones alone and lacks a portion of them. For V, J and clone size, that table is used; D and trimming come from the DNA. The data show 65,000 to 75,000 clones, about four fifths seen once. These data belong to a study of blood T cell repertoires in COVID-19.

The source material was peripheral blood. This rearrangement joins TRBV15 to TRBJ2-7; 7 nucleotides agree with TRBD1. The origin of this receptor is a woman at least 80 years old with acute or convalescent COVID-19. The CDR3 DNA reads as TGTGCCACCAGCAGAGCCATAAGACAGGGCCCCGCATTTAAGCAGTACTTC. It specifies CATSRAIRQGPAFKQYF.